This T cell receptor (beta chain) emerged from a study of blood T cells in healthy people across ages. A word on this clonotype: Its specificity is not known.

Primers used in a second PCR of about 7 to 12 cycles were a sample-barcoded 5' primer and a J-beta primer mix. One entry per CDR3 protein, called by TCRdb with MiXCR from the 5' RACE reads. The table has about a million distinct CDR3 sequences, approximately 50% seen once. Overall study findings and caveats: Long-lived donors had more naive CD4+ cells and higher diversity than aged donors.

CDR1 is MDHEN, CDR2 SYDVKM, per germline. The V gene lost 11 bases and the J gene lost 0 bases, with 11 bases spanning the gap. This CDR3 contains 13 residues. The sequencing input was blood. The gene calls are TRBV28 and TRBJ2-1; D may correspond to TRBD1 or TRBD2 (5 bases each). The TCR sequence derives from a woman aged 60-75 years in good health. In DNA form, the CDR3 reads TGTGCCCTGGGGGTCCCCTCCTACAATGAGCAGTTCTTC. Its protein is CALGVPSYNEQFF.